Given below is one T cell receptor beta chain in context. The data are from a study of blood T cells in healthy people across ages. The trim removed 7 bases at V and 5 bases at J, leaving 13 bases unmatched. This CDR3 is 17 amino acids long. Looked up from germline, CDR1 is SNHLY and CDR2 is FYNNEI. The use of a sample-barcoded 5' primer and a J-beta primer mix characterized a second PCR of roughly 6 to 11 cycles. A single record per CDR3 protein comes from TCRdb applying MiXCR to the 5' RACE reads. The sample lists roughly 1,300,000 distinct CDR3 sequences; around 59% were seen once. This rearrangement joins TRBV2 to TRBJ2-1; the match to TRBD2 covers 11 bases. Sequenced sample: blood. The sequence came from a man younger than 30 in good health. The CDR3 DNA reads TGTGCCAGCAAACGTCGTTGGCTAGCGGGGGGAGACAATGAGCAGTTCTTC. This gives the protein CASKRRWLAGGDNEQFF.